The sequence of this T cell receptor beta chain was determined in a study of T-cell reconstitution after alpha-beta-depleted transplantation in children (dated by TCRdb to about 2016). The study in broad terms: The study quantitatively tracked T-cell immune reconstitution after TCRalphabeta/CD19-depleted allogeneic hematopoietic cell transplantation in children using TCR repertoire profiling. Study-level results and caveats: The apparently early recovery of alphabetaT-cell counts about two months after transplant reportedly depended on only several hundred rapidly expanded clones that came from non-depleted graft cells. In some patients, the high TCRbeta diversity seen at day 60 was put down to recipient T cells and intrathymic progenitors that had survived conditioning. Over subsequent months, a decline in hyperexpanded clone frequencies was noted, and after one year, T-cell counts and TCRbeta diversity were mostly ascribed to newly produced T cells.

Reading the germline V gene gives CDR1 SNHLY and CDR2 FYNNEI. Compared with germline, V lacks 2 bases and J lacks 1 base; bases without a gene match: 3. From its cysteine to its phenylalanine, the CDR3 spans 15 amino acids. The retained sequence is limited to the CDR3, 45 bases, with the frame set at the first base. The treatment or condition label, as the study defines it: allogeneic hematopoietic cell transplantation with graft depleted of TCRalphabeta T cells and CD19 B cells. The transplant recipients were children given TCRalphabeta/CD19-depleted allogeneic hematopoietic cell grafts. Worth noting for this clonotype: Its antigen is still unknown. It has no much larger one-base neighbor in the sample; base qualities were not kept.

Library creation used PCR. For sequencing, an Illumina HiSeq 2500 was employed. To normalize quantification of the TCRbeta repertoire, the TCR libraries were built with molecular barcoding that relied on unique molecular identifiers. Using fastp trimming at Q25 and MiXCR clonotype assembly, TCRdb reanalyzed the public sequencing data and kept in-frame beta chains. Every distinct CDR3 protein forms one entry, paired with its most common genes and DNA. This sample is represented by hundreds of thousands of distinct CDR3 sequences; under 9.5% of them were singletons. Of the sample, 6.3% is held by the ten largest clones.

The TCR sequence derives from a male patient under 18 who had a stem cell transplant for acute lymphoblastic leukemia, so the T cells may come from the graft donor. Sequencing was performed on PBMCs, mostly from graft donor cells, taken 180 days after TCRalphabeta/CD19-depleted stem cell transplant. This chain is built from TRBV2 and TRBJ2-3, and 7 junction bases match TRBD2. The nucleotides are TGTGCCAGCAGTGAACAGGCGGGGGGCACAGATACGCAGTATTTT. The resulting protein is CASSEQAGGTDTQYF.